A selection of T cell receptor beta chains follows, all from one sample in a study of T cell responses to AZD1222 COVID-19 vaccine. The method was immunoSEQ multiplex PCR; TCRdb's version includes in-frame clones alone and lacks a portion of them. The sample lists 140,000 or so clones, approximately 90% occurring once. The sample here was peripheral blood, taken 28 days after the second AZD1222 dose. The receptors were gathered from an adult who received the AZD1222 COVID-19 vaccine. CDR3s include the opening cysteine and the closing phenylalanine or tryptophan. A D gene is named only where the DNA matches it firmly. The listing skips clone size in some rows; elsewhere it reads once, few, many or a size class.

once,TRBV5-1,TRBJ2-3,TRBD2,TGCGCCAGCAGCTGGACTAGCGGGGGAAACACAGATACGCAGTATTTT,CASSWTSGGNTDTQYF
-,TRBV6-5,TRBJ1-4,-,TGTGCCAGCAGTTACGGGACAAATTCGGAAAAACTGTTTTTT,CASSYGTNSEKLFF
-,TRBV9,TRBJ2-1,TRBD2,TGTGCCAGCACCCTAGCGGGGGGGCCTGGAGAGCAGTTCTTC,CASTLAGGPGEQFF
-,TRBV11-2,TRBJ2-1,TRBD2,TGTGCCAGCAGCCAGGCCTTACTAGCGGGAGGGTCTGAGCAGTTCTTC,CASSQALLAGGSEQFF
-,TRBV11-2,TRBJ2-5,-,TGTGCCAGCAGCTTAAGGGGGCTCCCGGGGGGCATGACAGTAGAGACCCAGTACTTC,CASSLRGLPGGMTVETQYF
-,TRBV7-9,TRBJ1-2,-,TGTGCCAGTCGACCGGGACGGCTGGAAATTTATGGCTACACCTTC,CASRPGRLEIYGYTF
-,TRBV7-6,TRBJ2-7,-,TGTGCCAGCAGCTTAGATAGAGGAGGACCCTACGAGCAGTACTTC,CASSLDRGGPYEQYF
-,TRBV5-1,TRBJ1-1,TRBD1,TGCGCCAGCGAAACAGGGGACAACACTGAAGCTTTCTTT,CASETGDNTEAFF
-,TRBV6-6,TRBJ2-7,TRBD2,TGTGCCAGCAGCGGGGGGGCTAGCGGGGTGACCTACGAGCAGTACTTC,CASSGGASGVTYEQYF
-,TRBV5-1,TRBJ1-1,TRBD1,TGCGCCAGCAGCTTACCGGGACAGGGTACTATGAACACTGAAGCTTTCTTT,CASSLPGQGTMNTEAFF
-,TRBV19,TRBJ2-2,-,TGTGCCAGTCTCCCGGGGTCCGGCGACACCGGGGAGCTGTTTTTT,CASLPGSGDTGELFF
-,TRBV7-9,TRBJ2-7,-,TGTGCCAGCAGCTTACGCCAGGCCTCCGAGCAGTACTTC,CASSLRQASEQYF
-,TRBV12-3/TRBV12-4,TRBJ1-2,-,TGTGCCAGCAGTTTAGGGATCTATGGCTACACCTTC,CASSLGIYGYTF
-,TRBV7-9,TRBJ1-2,TRBD1,TGTGCCAGCAGCCCTGGACAGGGAGAGGGCTACACCTTC,CASSPGQGEGYTF
once,TRBV5-1,TRBJ2-7,-,TGCGCCAGCAGTCTGAAAACCGGGGGCTCAAACGAGCAGTACTTC,CASSLKTGGSNEQYF
-,TRBV21-1,TRBJ1-4,-,TGTGCCAGCAGTAGGCCCGCGGACAGGGGGAGGTATGAAAAACTGTTTTTT,CASSRPADRGRYEKLFF
-,TRBV19,TRBJ1-2,-,TGTGCCAGTACCCGAGTAGGGGAGAACTATGGCTACACCTTC,CASTRVGENYGYTF
-,TRBV5-4,TRBJ2-7,-,TGTGCCAGCGGTGCGGCGAGCTCCTACGAGCAGTACTTC,CASGAASSYEQYF
-,TRBV7-9,TRBJ1-2,TRBD1,TGTGCCAGCAGCTCCTTTGTAGGGACAGGGGGCGCGTCCAACTATGGCTACACCTTC,CASSSFVGTGGASNYGYTF
few,TRBV27,TRBJ2-7,TRBD2,TGTGCCAGCAGTTTTTTAGCGGGAGGCTCCTACGAGCAGTACTTC,CASSFLAGGSYEQYF
-,TRBV7-9,TRBJ1-3,-,TGTGCCACTCGCTACGGATTAACGGGAAACACCATATATTTT,CATRYGLTGNTIYF
once,TRBV7-2,TRBJ2-7,-,TGTGCCAGCAGCCCGCGCCCCGCGGGGCGACCCTACGAGCAGTACTTC,CASSPRPAGRPYEQYF
-,TRBV5-1,TRBJ1-1,-,TGCGCCAGCAGCTCTGACAGAGAAGAGACTGAAGCTTTCTTT,CASSSDREETEAFF
-,TRBV6-4,TRBJ1-2,TRBD1,TGTGCCAGCAGTGACGCCTCCGGGACAGGGGGCCTAGATGGCTACACCTTC,CASSDASGTGGLDGYTF
-,TRBV29-1,TRBJ2-1,TRBD1,TGCAGCGTTGAAGGGGGACAGGGTGCCTACAATGAGCAGTTCTTC,CSVEGGQGAYNEQFF
-,TRBV27,TRBJ2-7,-,TGTGCCAGCAGTACCGCCCGGGACGGACACGAGCAGTACTTC,CASSTARDGHEQYF
-,TRBV25-1,TRBJ2-5,-,TGTGCCAGCAGTGAATATCAAGGGCGACAAGAGACCCAGTACTTC,CASSEYQGRQETQYF
-,TRBV13,TRBJ2-2,-,TGTGCCAGCAGCTTAAGGGCCGGGGAGCTGTTTTTT,CASSLRAGELFF
-,TRBV11-2,TRBJ1-4,-,TGTGCCAGCAGCTCCAACTACCTTGCAACTAATGAAAAACTGTTTTTT,CASSSNYLATNEKLFF
-,TRBV2,TRBJ1-2,-,TGTGCCAGCTTGCGGGCCGAGGCGTATGGCTACACCTTC,CASLRAEAYGYTF
-,TRBV6-5,TRBJ1-2,TRBD1,TGTGCCAGCAGTTACGGTGGGACAGGAGAGAATGGCTACACCTTC,CASSYGGTGENGYTF
-,TRBV19,TRBJ1-2,TRBD1,TGTGCCACACGGACAGGGGTTTCTGGCTACACCTTC,CATRTGVSGYTF
-,TRBV7-2,TRBJ2-7,-,TGTGCCAGCAGCTTAGTGGCCCGGGGCGAGCAGTACTTC,CASSLVARGEQYF